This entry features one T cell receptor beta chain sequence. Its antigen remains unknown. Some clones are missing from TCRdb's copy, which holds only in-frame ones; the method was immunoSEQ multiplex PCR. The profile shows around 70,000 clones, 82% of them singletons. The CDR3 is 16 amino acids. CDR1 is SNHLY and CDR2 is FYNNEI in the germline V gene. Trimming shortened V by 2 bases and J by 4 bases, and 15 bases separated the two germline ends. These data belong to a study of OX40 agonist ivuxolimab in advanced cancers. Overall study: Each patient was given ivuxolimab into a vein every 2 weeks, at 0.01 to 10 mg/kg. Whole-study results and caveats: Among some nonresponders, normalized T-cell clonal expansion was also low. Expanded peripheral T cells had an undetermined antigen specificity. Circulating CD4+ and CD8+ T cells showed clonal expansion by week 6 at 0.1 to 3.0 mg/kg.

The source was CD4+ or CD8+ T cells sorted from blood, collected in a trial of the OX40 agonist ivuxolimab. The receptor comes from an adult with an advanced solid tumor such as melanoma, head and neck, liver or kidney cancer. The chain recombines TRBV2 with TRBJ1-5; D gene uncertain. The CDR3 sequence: CASSEIWWLTNQPQHF. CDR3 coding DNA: TGTGCCAGCAGTGAAATTTGGTGGCTGACGAATCAGCCCCAGCATTTT.